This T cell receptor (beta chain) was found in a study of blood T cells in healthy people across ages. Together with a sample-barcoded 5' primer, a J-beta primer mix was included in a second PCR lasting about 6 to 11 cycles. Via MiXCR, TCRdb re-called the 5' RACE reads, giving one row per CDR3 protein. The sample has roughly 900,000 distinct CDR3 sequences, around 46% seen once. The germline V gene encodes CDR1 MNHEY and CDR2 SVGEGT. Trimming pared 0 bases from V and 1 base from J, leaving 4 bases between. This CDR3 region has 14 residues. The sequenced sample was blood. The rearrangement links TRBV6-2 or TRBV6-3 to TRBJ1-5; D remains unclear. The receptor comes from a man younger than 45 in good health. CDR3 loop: CASSYSQSNQPQHF. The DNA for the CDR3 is TGTGCCAGCAGTTACTCGCAGAGCAATCAGCCCCAGCATTTT.